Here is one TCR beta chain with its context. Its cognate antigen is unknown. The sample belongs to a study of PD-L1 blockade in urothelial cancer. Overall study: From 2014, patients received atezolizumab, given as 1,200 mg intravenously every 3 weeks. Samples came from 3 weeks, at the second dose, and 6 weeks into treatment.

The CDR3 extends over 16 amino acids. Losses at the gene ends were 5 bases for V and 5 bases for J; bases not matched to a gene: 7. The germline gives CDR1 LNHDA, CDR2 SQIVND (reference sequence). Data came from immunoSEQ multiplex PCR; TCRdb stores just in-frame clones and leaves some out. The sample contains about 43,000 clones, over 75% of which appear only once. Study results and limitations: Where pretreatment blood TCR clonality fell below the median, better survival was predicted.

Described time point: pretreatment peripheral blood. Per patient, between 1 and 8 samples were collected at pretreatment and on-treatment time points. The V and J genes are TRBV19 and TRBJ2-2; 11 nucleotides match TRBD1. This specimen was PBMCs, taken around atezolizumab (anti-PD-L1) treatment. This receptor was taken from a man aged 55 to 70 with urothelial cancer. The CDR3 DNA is TGTGCCAGTAGTCATGGGACAGGGGGGTGGACCGGGGAGCTGTTTTTT. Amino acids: CASSHGTGGWTGELFF.